A selection of T cell receptor beta chains follows, all from one sample in a study of T cells in Graves' hyperthyroidism and ophthalmopathy. TCRdb called the multiplex PCR reads again in MiXCR, with one record for every CDR3 protein. The top ten hold over 40% of the sample, which has around 340,000 distinct CDR3 sequences, roughly 21% seen once. The specimen was blood. The receptors shown here come from a woman aged 45-59 years with Graves' hyperthyroidism. The CDR3 runs from the conserved cysteine through the conserved F or W. A D gene is named only where the DNA matches it firmly. Clone size, where shown, is once, few, many, or a class for clones that have expanded.

V gene: TRBV12-3/TRBV12-4; J gene: TRBJ1-2; D gene: .; clone size: many; CDR3 protein: CASSMGPTGHGYTF; CDR3 DNA: TGTGCCAGCAGTATGGGACCGACTGGCCATGGCTACACCTTC
V gene: TRBV11-2; J gene: TRBJ2-7; D gene: .; clone size: many; CDR3 protein: CASRGIRGAGTNRYEQYF; CDR3 DNA: TGTGCCAGCAGAGGAATTAGGGGGGCCGGGACGAACCGATACGAGCAGTACTTC
V gene: TRBV6-2/TRBV6-3; J gene: TRBJ2-7; D gene: TRBD2; clone size: few; CDR3 protein: CASSYPPGREAEQYF; CDR3 DNA: TGTGCCAGCAGTTACCCCCCTGGTCGGGAGGCCGAGCAGTACTTC
V gene: TRBV20-1; J gene: TRBJ2-2; D gene: .; clone size: many; CDR3 protein: CSARDSGNTGELFF; CDR3 DNA: TGCAGTGCTAGAGATTCCGGGAACACCGGGGAGCTGTTTTTT
V gene: TRBV3-1; J gene: TRBJ2-3; D gene: .; clone size: few; CDR3 protein: CASSQDASTDTQYF; CDR3 DNA: TGTGCCAGCAGCCAAGATGCTAGCACAGATACGCAGTATTTT
V gene: TRBV27; J gene: TRBJ2-5; D gene: TRBD2; clone size: many; CDR3 protein: CASSSGLAGGPDQETQYF; CDR3 DNA: TGTGCCAGCAGTTCTGGACTAGCGGGAGGGCCGGACCAAGAGACCCAGTACTTC
V gene: TRBV3-1; J gene: TRBJ2-5; D gene: TRBD1; clone size: many; CDR3 protein: CASSRRGTDNSVGYLQETQYF; CDR3 DNA: TGTGCCAGCAGCCGAAGAGGGACAGACAATTCGGTCGGTTATCTGCAAGAGACCCAGTACTTC
V gene: TRBV12-3/TRBV12-4; J gene: TRBJ2-7; D gene: TRBD1; clone size: many; CDR3 protein: CASSLSPGTGFYEQYF; CDR3 DNA: TGTGCCAGCAGTTTATCGCCCGGGACAGGGTTCTACGAGCAGTACTTC
V gene: TRBV5-1; J gene: TRBJ2-3; D gene: .; clone size: many; CDR3 protein: CASSLGHRSDTQYF; CDR3 DNA: TGCGCCAGCAGCTTGGGGCATCGCTCAGATACGCAGTATTTT
V gene: TRBV5-1; J gene: TRBJ1-1; D gene: .; clone size: many; CDR3 protein: CASSLSAGMNTEAFF; CDR3 DNA: TGCGCCAGCAGCTTGTCGGCAGGGATGAACACTGAAGCTTTCTTT
V gene: TRBV29-1; J gene: TRBJ2-1; D gene: TRBD2; clone size: many; CDR3 protein: CSVDLMTSSYNEQFF; CDR3 DNA: TGCAGCGTCGATTTGATGACTAGCAGCTACAATGAGCAGTTCTTC
V gene: TRBV20-1; J gene: TRBJ1-4; D gene: .; clone size: many; CDR3 protein: CSARADFEKLFF; CDR3 DNA: TGCAGTGCTAGAGCGGATTTTGAAAAACTGTTTTTT
V gene: TRBV28; J gene: TRBJ2-3; D gene: .; clone size: .; CDR3 protein: CASSTMDTQYF; CDR3 DNA: TGTGCCAGCAGCACAATGGATACGCAGTATTTT
V gene: TRBV12-3/TRBV12-4; J gene: TRBJ2-1; D gene: TRBD2; clone size: many; CDR3 protein: CASSFSGGSYNEQFF; CDR3 DNA: TGTGCCAGCAGTTTTAGCGGGGGGTCCTACAATGAGCAGTTCTTC
V gene: TRBV11-2; J gene: TRBJ2-2; D gene: TRBD2; clone size: many; CDR3 protein: CASSLSGRGNTGELFF; CDR3 DNA: TGTGCCAGCAGCCTAAGCGGGAGAGGGAACACCGGGGAGCTGTTTTTT
V gene: TRBV6-1; J gene: TRBJ1-5; D gene: TRBD1; clone size: .; CDR3 protein: CASSKGDRAYNQPQHF; CDR3 DNA: TGTGCCAGCAGTAAGGGGGACAGGGCCTATAATCAGCCCCAGCATTTT
V gene: TRBV11-2; J gene: TRBJ2-7; D gene: .; clone size: many; CDR3 protein: CASSSPLPGSEREQYF; CDR3 DNA: TGTGCCAGCAGCTCACCCTTACCAGGCAGTGAGCGGGAGCAGTACTTC
V gene: TRBV12-3/TRBV12-4; J gene: TRBJ2-5; D gene: TRBD2; clone size: few; CDR3 protein: CASSYGTSGRARETQYF; CDR3 DNA: TGTGCCAGCAGTTACGGGACTAGCGGGAGGGCCCGGGAGACCCAGTACTTC
V gene: TRBV11-3; J gene: TRBJ2-5; D gene: .; clone size: few; CDR3 protein: CASSYPLSLIPDSRFETQYF; CDR3 DNA: TGTGCCAGCAGTTACCCCTTGTCTCTAATACCCGATAGCAGATTTGAGACCCAGTACTTC
V gene: TRBV20-1; J gene: TRBJ2-1; D gene: .; clone size: many; CDR3 protein: CSASGRGNSYNEQFF; CDR3 DNA: TGCAGCGCCTCGGGTAGGGGGAACTCCTACAATGAGCAGTTCTTC
V gene: TRBV3-1; J gene: TRBJ1-1; D gene: TRBD1; clone size: .; CDR3 protein: CASSQHDRDTEAFF; CDR3 DNA: TGTGCCAGCAGCCAGCACGACAGGGACACTGAAGCTTTCTTT
V gene: TRBV25-1; J gene: TRBJ1-3; D gene: .; clone size: few; CDR3 protein: CASSGRRNTIYF; CDR3 DNA: TGTGCCAGCAGTGGCCGTCGGAACACCATATATTTT
V gene: TRBV12-3/TRBV12-4; J gene: TRBJ2-5; D gene: TRBD2; clone size: many; CDR3 protein: CASSFTGGGETQYF; CDR3 DNA: TGTGCCAGCAGTTTCACGGGGGGAGGTGAGACCCAGTACTTC
V gene: TRBV5-1; J gene: TRBJ1-2; D gene: TRBD1; clone size: many; CDR3 protein: CASSLLVGGMGYTF; CDR3 DNA: TGCGCCAGCAGCCTATTGGTAGGGGGCATGGGCTACACCTTC
V gene: TRBV18; J gene: TRBJ1-4; D gene: .; clone size: many; CDR3 protein: CASSPGAGEKLFF; CDR3 DNA: TGTGCCAGCTCACCAGGGGCCGGTGAAAAACTGTTTTTT
V gene: TRBV7-7; J gene: TRBJ1-2; D gene: .; clone size: many; CDR3 protein: CASSASPAASGYGYTF; CDR3 DNA: TGTGCTAGCAGCGCCTCCCCGGCGGCCTCCGGCTATGGCTACACCTTC
V gene: TRBV6-2/TRBV6-3; J gene: TRBJ2-7; D gene: .; clone size: .; CDR3 protein: CASSRGSGTTYEQYF; CDR3 DNA: TGTGCCAGCTCACGGGGCAGCGGGACAACCTACGAGCAGTACTTC
V gene: TRBV2; J gene: TRBJ1-5; D gene: TRBD1; clone size: .; CDR3 protein: CASSRDSQGAQHF; CDR3 DNA: TGTGCCAGCAGTCGGGACAGTCAAGGGGCCCAGCATTTT
V gene: TRBV28; J gene: TRBJ1-4; D gene: TRBD1; clone size: many; CDR3 protein: CASSTSGTGATNEKLFF; CDR3 DNA: TGTGCCAGCAGTACCTCCGGGACAGGAGCAACTAATGAAAAACTGTTTTTT
V gene: TRBV7-3; J gene: TRBJ2-1; D gene: .; clone size: many; CDR3 protein: CASSYGTRVSYNEQFF; CDR3 DNA: TGTGCCAGCAGCTATGGGACCAGGGTGTCGTACAATGAGCAGTTCTTC
V gene: TRBV28; J gene: TRBJ2-7; D gene: .; clone size: many; CDR3 protein: CATRGQFGEQYF; CDR3 DNA: TGTGCCACCAGAGGCCAATTTGGCGAGCAGTACTTC
V gene: TRBV7-2; J gene: TRBJ2-7; D gene: TRBD1; clone size: many; CDR3 protein: CASSVDRVSREQYF; CDR3 DNA: TGTGCCAGCAGCGTGGACAGGGTAAGCAGAGAGCAGTACTTC
V gene: TRBV7-9; J gene: TRBJ2-1; D gene: TRBD2; clone size: .; CDR3 protein: CASRFIAGGREQFF; CDR3 DNA: TGTGCCAGCAGGTTTATAGCGGGAGGGCGCGAGCAGTTCTTC
V gene: TRBV5-4; J gene: TRBJ2-6; D gene: TRBD1; clone size: .; CDR3 protein: CASSYRTGAPLSGANVLTF; CDR3 DNA: TGTGCCAGCAGTTACAGGACAGGGGCCCCCCTCTCTGGGGCCAACGTCCTGACTTTC
V gene: TRBV19; J gene: TRBJ1-2; D gene: .; clone size: .; CDR3 protein: CASSIEGNRQNYGYTF; CDR3 DNA: TGTGCCAGTAGTATAGAAGGAAACAGGCAAAACTATGGCTACACCTTC
V gene: TRBV11-1; J gene: TRBJ2-4; D gene: .; clone size: .; CDR3 protein: CASSLGVQGRTKNIQYF; CDR3 DNA: TGTGCCAGCAGCTTAGGAGTGCAGGGGCGTACCAAAAACATTCAGTACTTC
V gene: TRBV7-9; J gene: TRBJ1-4; D gene: TRBD1; clone size: many; CDR3 protein: CASSSTGGKLFF; CDR3 DNA: TGTGCCAGCAGCTCGACAGGGGGCAAACTGTTTTTT
V gene: TRBV7-3; J gene: TRBJ2-1; D gene: .; clone size: .; CDR3 protein: CASSLDRPWGEQFF; CDR3 DNA: TGTGCCAGCAGCTTAGATCGACCTTGGGGGGAGCAGTTCTTC
V gene: TRBV6-5; J gene: TRBJ1-2; D gene: .; clone size: few; CDR3 protein: CASSYSTGGVGYTF; CDR3 DNA: TGTGCCAGCAGTTACTCGACCGGGGGCGTAGGCTACACCTTC
V gene: TRBV19; J gene: TRBJ1-5; D gene: TRBD1; clone size: .; CDR3 protein: CASSTGQGVWSNQPQHF; CDR3 DNA: TGTGCCAGTAGTACGGGACAGGGCGTTTGGAGCAATCAGCCCCAGCATTTT
V gene: TRBV28; J gene: TRBJ1-1; D gene: TRBD1; clone size: .; CDR3 protein: CASSYRGQAFF; CDR3 DNA: TGTGCCAGCAGTTACAGGGGGCAAGCTTTCTTT
V gene: TRBV29-1; J gene: TRBJ2-3; D gene: .; clone size: .; CDR3 protein: CSVGPGHTDTQYF; CDR3 DNA: TGCAGCGTTGGGCCAGGGCACACAGATACGCAGTATTTT
V gene: TRBV27; J gene: TRBJ2-7; D gene: TRBD2; clone size: many; CDR3 protein: CASSLSLAGARYEQYF; CDR3 DNA: TGTGCCAGCAGTTTATCGCTAGCGGGAGCGCGTTACGAGCAGTACTTC
V gene: TRBV30; J gene: TRBJ2-1; D gene: .; clone size: many; CDR3 protein: CAWSRLDEQFF; CDR3 DNA: TGTGCCTGGAGTAGACTCGATGAGCAGTTCTTC
V gene: TRBV28; J gene: TRBJ1-2; D gene: .; clone size: .; CDR3 protein: CASTNSGGHYGYTF; CDR3 DNA: TGTGCCAGCACCAACAGCGGGGGGCACTATGGCTACACCTTC
V gene: TRBV7-8; J gene: TRBJ2-1; D gene: TRBD2; clone size: .; CDR3 protein: CASSLELAGVSGSYNEQFF; CDR3 DNA: TGTGCCAGCAGCTTAGAACTAGCGGGAGTCTCCGGCTCCTACAATGAGCAGTTCTTC
V gene: TRBV2; J gene: TRBJ1-2; D gene: TRBD1; clone size: once; CDR3 protein: CASQDRVERGYTF; CDR3 DNA: TGTGCCAGTCAGGACAGGGTAGAACGTGGCTACACCTTC
V gene: TRBV20-1; J gene: TRBJ2-7; D gene: TRBD2; clone size: .; CDR3 protein: CKAGKRDSYEQYF; CDR3 DNA: TGCAAAGCGGGGAAGAGGGACTCCTACGAGCAGTACTTC
V gene: TRBV20-1; J gene: TRBJ2-6; D gene: TRBD1; clone size: .; CDR3 protein: CSARAGDRGLPGANVLTF; CDR3 DNA: TGCAGTGCTAGAGCCGGGGACAGGGGGCTCCCTGGGGCCAACGTCCTGACTTTC
V gene: TRBV29-1; J gene: TRBJ2-7; D gene: TRBD2; clone size: .; CDR3 protein: CSCAGTSGTAPYEQYF; CDR3 DNA: TGCAGCTGCGCCGGGACTAGCGGGACAGCCCCCTACGAGCAGTACTTC
V gene: TRBV20-1; J gene: TRBJ2-5; D gene: TRBD2; clone size: many; CDR3 protein: CSAREGLAGGETQYF; CDR3 DNA: TGCAGTGCTAGAGAGGGACTAGCGGGAGGAGAGACCCAGTACTTC
V gene: TRBV7-9; J gene: TRBJ2-1; D gene: TRBD2; clone size: .; CDR3 protein: CASSPSGRGSYNEQFF; CDR3 DNA: TGTGCCAGCAGCCCTAGCGGGAGGGGTTCCTACAATGAGCAGTTCTTC
V gene: TRBV27; J gene: TRBJ1-2; D gene: .; clone size: .; CDR3 protein: CASTGFGNNYGYTF; CDR3 DNA: TGTGCCAGCACCGGGTTCGGGAATAACTATGGCTACACCTTC
V gene: TRBV11-2; J gene: TRBJ2-1; D gene: TRBD1; clone size: .; CDR3 protein: CASSLGLTGVIGQFF; CDR3 DNA: TGTGCCAGCAGCTTAGGTTTGACAGGGGTCATCGGGCAGTTCTTC
V gene: TRBV9; J gene: TRBJ2-2; D gene: .; clone size: many; CDR3 protein: CASSVANRIKNTGELFF; CDR3 DNA: TGTGCCAGCAGCGTAGCTAACAGAATAAAGAACACCGGGGAGCTGTTTTTT